Sequencing of this T cell receptor beta chain was carried out in a study of CXCR3-negative and CXCR3-positive naive CD8 T cells. The CDR3 length is 15 residues. Germline assignment: CDR1 SGHVS and CDR2 FNYEAQ. TRB cDNA was prepared as libraries by UMI-labeled 5' RACE. TCRdb processed the 5' RACE reads again and assigns one entry to each CDR3 protein, with no DNA. In all, the sample yields fewer than 90,000 distinct CDR3 sequences. Study results and limitations: TRB CDR3s were more hydrophobic in CXCR3-positive than in CXCR3-negative naive cells.

About this clonotype: Its target is unknown.

This TCR was sampled from a human donor in good health. Some clones in this sample may be carry-over from other donors' samples. The V and J genes are TRBV7-6 and TRBJ2-1; the TRBD1 assignment by TCRdb is unverifiable without DNA. The sequenced sample was naive CXCR3+ CD8+ T cells from blood. Subset meaning: CD45RO-CCR7+CD27+CD95- naive CD8+ T cells expressing CXCR3 (TNR3+). The CDR3 region is CASSSGGEPYNEQFF.